The 27 T cell receptor beta chains in this list originate from one sample, sequenced in a study of control samples from healthy donors and cancer patients. Sequencing used immunoSEQ multiplex PCR; TCRdb keeps in-frame clones, though not all of them. This sample has tens of thousands of clones, with more than 80% found just once. Sequencing input: blood. The receptors derive from a man aged 45-65 years in good health.

The gene calls are TRBV6-1 and TRBJ1-6, with D possibly matching TRBD1 (6 bases). Germline values: CDR1 MNHNS, CDR2 SASEGT. V was shortened by 0 bases and J by 7 bases, with 10 bases between the two germline ends. This CDR3 has 15 residues. The chain's CDR3 is CASSEAWGRNSPLHF. The CDR3 bases are TGTGCCAGCAGTGAAGCGTGGGGGCGAAATTCACCCCTCCACTTT.

CDR3 protein: CASSLGWGRGQNEQYF. CDR3 DNA sequence: TGTGCCAGCAGCTTAGGTTGGGGCAGGGGGCAAAACGAGCAGTACTTC. The V call is TRBV7-2, the J call TRBJ2-7; 8 bases match TRBD1. CDR1 is SGHTA, CDR2 FQGNSA, per germline. This CDR3 is built from 16 residues. V lost 1 base, J lost 5 bases, and 10 bases stayed unmatched.

This clone was picked up one time. For the CDR3, the DNA is TGTGCCAGCAGCCCCCGACCCACCGGGGAGCTGTTTTTT. It specifies CASSPRPTGELFF. The chain recombines TRBV5-6 with TRBJ2-2, with unresolved D. The V end lost 4 bases, the J end lost 4 bases, and 8 bases lay between the germline ends. This CDR3 has 13 amino acids. Germline assignment: CDR1 SGHDT and CDR2 YYEEEE.

Here the CDR3 reads CASSYLGDRVEDGYTF. CDR3 sequence (DNA): TGTGCCAGCAGTTACCTCGGGGACAGGGTGGAAGATGGCTACACCTTC. This chain connects TRBV6-6 to TRBJ1-2, with TRBD1 matching 9 bases. Germline assignment: CDR1 MNHNY and CDR2 SVGAGI (reference sequence). Losses at the gene ends were 2 bases for V and 6 bases for J; bases not matched to a gene: 10. CDR3 length: 16 amino acids.

The rearrangement links TRBV19 to TRBJ1-5, with 10 bases that match TRBD1. CDR1 is LNHDA and CDR2 is SQIVND in the germline V gene (reference sequence). CDR3 length: 14 amino acids. Germline trimming cut 4 bases from V and 6 bases from J; bases unmatched to any gene: 3. The CDR3 is CASSKRTGGQPQHF. CDR3 coding DNA: TGTGCCAGTAGTAAGAGGACAGGGGGTCAGCCCCAGCATTTT.

This chain uses TRBV4-3 with TRBJ2-1; 8 bases match TRBD2. Germline CDR1 reads LGHNA; CDR2 reads YSLEER. V dropped 0 bases and J dropped 11; count of bases not matched to a gene: 9. The CDR3 loop spans 15 amino acids. CDR3 sequence reads: CASSQDVVGGRKQFF. CDR3 in DNA: TGCGCCAGCAGCCAAGATGTGGTCGGCGGGAGGAAGCAGTTCTTC.

The chain links TRBV14 to TRBJ2-7; TRBD1 aligns across 8 bases. This CDR3 is 15 amino acids long. Losses at the gene ends were 0 bases for V and 4 bases for J; bases not matched to a gene: 5. The germline V gene encodes CDR1 SGHDN and CDR2 FVKESK. CDR3 sequence (DNA): TGTGCCAGCAGCCAAGATACCAGGGGGCGATACGAGCAGTACTTC. It is translated as CASSQDTRGRYEQYF.

The chain links TRBV27 to TRBJ2-7; D is uncertain. Trimming took 9 bases from V and 4 from J, leaving 13 bases between them. Germline CDR1 MNHEY, CDR2 SMNVEV (reference sequence). The CDR3 is made up of 12 amino acids. The CDR3 DNA follows: TGTGCCAGTGGGTCTCACCTTTACGAGCAGTACTTC. Translating gives CASGSHLYEQYF.

The chain recombines TRBV7-3 with TRBJ2-2, with 11 nucleotides matching TRBD2. The J segment lost 7 bases and the V segment lost 5 bases, leaving 9 bases of the junction unmatched. Germline assignment: CDR1 SGHTA and CDR2 FQGTGA. CDR3 length: 16 residues. The CDR3 DNA sequence: TGTGCCAGCAGCACCCATAGCGGGAGGGAAGGCGGGGAGCTGTTTTTT. Translated, it gives CASSTHSGREGGELFF.

V is TRBV29-1 and J is TRBJ2-3; a weak D match, TRBD2 (5 bases). Trimming stripped 4 bases from V and 4 bases from J, with 21 bases between. The CDR3 spans 16 residues. Looked up from germline, CDR1 is SQVTM and CDR2 is ANQGSEA. CDR3 sequence (DNA): TGCAGCGTTGCTCACGGGGTTGGTGTGGTACCAGATACGCAGTATTTT. Translation gives CSVAHGVGVVPDTQYF.

Notes on this clone: A junction boundary mismatches the germline segment, possibly from a read error. This chain uses TRBV3-1 (or the pseudogene TRBV3-2) with TRBJ2-3; 7 positions match TRBD2. The CDR3 has 12 residues. Germline CDR1 reads LGHDT; CDR2 reads YNNKEL (reference sequence). CDR3 amino acids: CASSQDKAGYQF. CDR3 sequence (DNA): TGTGCCAGCAGCCAAGATAAAGCGGGGTATCAATTT.

The chain is built from TRBV6-2 or TRBV6-3 and TRBJ2-2; D may be TRBD1 or TRBD2 (5 bases each). This CDR3 is 18 amino acids long. From germline, CDR1 is MNHEY and CDR2 SVGEGT. V lost 6 bases, J lost 4 bases, and 24 bases lay in between. In DNA, the CDR3 is TGTGCCAGCAGCTCCGAGAGGGACGGTACTTGGAGCACCGGGGAGCTGTTTTTT. Protein sequence: CASSSERDGTWSTGELFF.

The count of this clone is one. The V call is TRBV29-1, the J call TRBJ2-5, with 7 bases identical to TRBD2. The germline CDR1 and CDR2 sequences are SQVTM and ANQGSEA. The CDR3 length is 14 residues. Losses at the gene ends were 7 bases for V and 5 bases for J; bases not matched to a gene: 13. CDR3 region: CSGTPGGNQETQYF. In DNA, the CDR3 is TGCAGCGGGACCCCGGGAGGAAATCAGGAGACCCAGTACTTC.

This chain connects TRBV15 to TRBJ1-6, with no clear D. Per germline, CDR1 LNHNV and CDR2 YYDKDF (reference sequence). With 3 bases removed from V and 5 bases from J, the gap between germline ends came to 2 bases. The CDR3 has 12 residues. Here the CDR3 reads CATSRDNSPLHF. For the CDR3, the DNA is TGTGCCACCAGCAGGGATAATTCACCCCTCCACTTT.

This chain connects TRBV14 to TRBJ1-4; D is possibly TRBD1 (5 bases). Germline values: CDR1 SGHDN, CDR2 FVKESK. V shed 1 base and J shed 7 bases, with 7 bases lying between them. The CDR3 runs to 13 residues. The CDR3: CASSQGGAEKLFF. CDR3 nucleotides: TGTGCCAGCAGCCAAGGAGGGGCTGAAAAACTGTTTTTT.

CDR3 protein: CASSEARQGGTGELFF. The CDR3 nucleotides read TGTGCCAGCAGTGAAGCTCGGCAGGGCGGCACCGGGGAGCTGTTTTTT. The genes are TRBV6-1 and TRBJ2-2; tentative D call: TRBD1 (5 bases). CDR3 length: 16 amino acids. V was shortened by 0 bases and J by 4 bases, with 12 bases between the two germline ends. Germline V gene data show CDR1 as MNHNS and CDR2 as SASEGT.

This clone was picked up one time. This sequence joins TRBV7-9 and TRBJ2-7; 12 bases match TRBD2. V shed 5 bases, J shed 4 bases, and the junction held 9 bases outside the gene matches. The CDR3 spans 16 residues. The V gene's germline CDR1 is SEHNR and CDR2 FQNEAQ (reference sequence). The chain's CDR3 is CASSLRTSGNPYEQYF. DNA for the CDR3: TGTGCCAGCAGCCTCCGGACTAGCGGGAATCCGTACGAGCAGTACTTC.

V usage is TRBV19 and J usage is TRBJ1-4; tentatively, D is TRBD1 (5 bases). This CDR3 region has 15 residues. The germline gives CDR1 LNHDA, CDR2 SQIVND (reference sequence). Trimming stripped 5 bases from V and 3 bases from J, with 13 bases between. The CDR3 DNA reads as TGTGCCAGTAGTGTTCAGGGATTAGCTAATGAAAAACTGTTTTTT. Translation: CASSVQGLANEKLFF.

The V gene is TRBV5-4, the J gene TRBJ2-1; D remains unclear. The CDR3 runs 14 residues. V lost 3 bases and J 4 bases, leaving 11 bases between the germline ends. The germline V gene encodes CDR1 SGHNT and CDR2 YYREEE (reference sequence). The CDR3 DNA follows: TGTGCCAGCAGCTCTGTGGCTAGTTACAATGAGCAGTTCTTC. Translation gives CASSSVASYNEQFF.

The chain couples TRBV7-2 to TRBJ2-7, with D maybe TRBD2 (6 bases). Deletions cut 8 bases from V and 1 base from J, with 12 bases between. The length of the CDR3 is 13 residues. From germline, CDR1 is SGHTA and CDR2 FQGNSA. The CDR3 spells CASQRAPSYEQYF. In DNA, the CDR3 is TGTGCCAGCCAGCGGGCCCCATCCTACGAGCAGTACTTC.

This clone was seen a handful of times. The chain has TRBV23-1 and TRBJ1-5; the D is unclear. TRBV23-1 falls under the ORF class, with uncertain function. The length of the CDR3 is 16 residues. Trimming stripped 3 bases from V and 0 bases from J, with 12 bases between. The CDR3 nucleotides are TGCGCCAGCAGTCAGCTTCTATCATTTAGCAATCAGCCCCAGCATTTT. This codes for CASSQLLSFSNQPQHF.

V is TRBV11-2 and J is TRBJ1-2, with D possibly being TRBD1 (6 bases). V lost 4 bases, J lost 8 bases, and 23 bases lay in between. Germline V gene sequence: CDR1 SGHAT, CDR2 FQNNGV. This CDR3 has 16 residues. CDR3 amino acids: CASSSNRVPTTKGYTF. The CDR3 DNA reads TGTGCCAGCAGCTCCAACAGGGTCCCGACGACGAAGGGCTACACCTTC.

The V call is TRBV5-1, the J call TRBJ2-2; perhaps TRBD2 as D (6 bases). Per germline, CDR1 SGHRS and CDR2 YFSETQ. The CDR3 is made up of 13 amino acids. V dropped 3 bases and J dropped 6 bases, with 9 bases sitting between them. CDR3 in DNA: TGCGCCAGCAGCTCGGGGGTAGCCGGGGAGCTGTTTTTT. As protein: CASSSGVAGELFF.

This clone was seen only a few times. V and J are TRBV4-1 and TRBJ2-1, with TRBD2 matching 7 bases. J gave up 15 bases and V 0 bases, and 14 bases lay outside the gene matches. The CDR3 spans 15 residues. Germline V CDR1 and CDR2: MGHRA, YSYEKL. CDR3 region: CASSQDRTNPAGLFF. DNA of the CDR3: TGCGCCAGCAGCCAAGATCGAACTAACCCAGCGGGACTGTTCTTC.

The chain combines TRBV21-1 with TRBJ1-1. TRBV21-1 is an annotated pseudogene. This CDR3 region has 11 residues. The CDR3 here is CASSKRAEAFF. CDR3 in DNA: TGTGCCAGCAGCAAAAGGGCTGAAGCTTTCTTT.

V gene TRBV15 combines with J gene TRBJ2-2, with 9 positions matching TRBD1. Germline lookup yields CDR1 LNHNV and CDR2 YYDKDF (reference sequence). With 6 bases clipped from V and 2 bases from J, the junction kept 7 bases outside the gene matches. CDR3 size: 16 residues. The CDR3 DNA reads as TGTGCCACCAGGAACCCGGGACAGGGCAACACCGGGGAGCTGTTTTTT. Protein product: CATRNPGQGNTGELFF.

The chain is built from TRBV9 and TRBJ2-5; tentative D call: TRBD2 (6 bases). V shed 0 bases and J shed 5 bases, with 14 bases lying between them. This CDR3 contains 15 residues. Germline V gene sequence: CDR1 SGDLS, CDR2 YYNGEE. CDR3 amino acids: CASSVVGGLGETQYF. DNA of the CDR3: TGTGCCAGCAGCGTAGTTGGGGGGTTGGGGGAGACCCAGTACTTC.